Listed below are T cell receptor beta chains from one sample, sequenced in a study of T cells of healthy individuals. TCRdb used MiXCR to reprocess the 5' RACE reads, holding one entry per CDR3 protein. The sample carries about 53,000 distinct CDR3 sequences, 14% to 15% recorded once. These receptors were taken from a human donor in good health. The CDR3 runs from the conserved cysteine through the conserved F or W. D genes are given only for firm matches. The size field is filled for only some rows; it gives once, few, many or a size class.

NA	TRBV6-1	TRBJ2-5	NA	TGTGCCAGCAGTCCGGGGTTGTACCAAGAGACCCAGTACTTC	CASSPGLYQETQYF
NA	TRBV5-1	TRBJ2-3	NA	TGCGCCAGCAGTCTGGACATCAGGTATTTT	CASSLDIRYF
TRBD1	TRBV5-1	TRBJ1-1	NA	TGCGCCAGCAGCCCCCGACAGGGGTGGAACGGCGGAGCTTTCTTT	CASSPRQGWNGGAFF
NA	TRBV20-1	TRBJ2-1	NA	TGCAGTGCTAGCACGAAGAGCTCCTACAATGAGCAGTTCTTC	CSASTKSSYNEQFF
NA	TRBV25-1	TRBJ2-5	few	TGTGCCAGCAGTGAATACTGGGGAGAGACCCAGTACTTC	CASSEYWGETQYF
TRBD1	TRBV9	TRBJ1-2	many	TGTGCCAGCAGCGTCCAGGACAGGGCGAACTATGGCTACACCTTC	CASSVQDRANYGYTF
TRBD1	TRBV5-1	TRBJ2-3	few	TGCGCCAGCGGCGAAGGGACAGGGGGCACAGATACGCAGTATTTT	CASGEGTGGTDTQYF
TRBD1	TRBV18	TRBJ2-7	NA	TGTGCCAGCTCACCAAAAACAGGGGGTCGGGACGAGCAGTACTTC	CASSPKTGGRDEQYF
NA	TRBV4-1	TRBJ1-2	few	TGCGCCAGCAGCCAAGCCCCGGGGGACTATGGCTACACCTTC	CASSQAPGDYGYTF
NA	TRBV27	TRBJ2-2	few	TGTGCCAGCAGTTTGACAGGCTCGAACACCGGGGAGCTGTTTTTT	CASSLTGSNTGELFF